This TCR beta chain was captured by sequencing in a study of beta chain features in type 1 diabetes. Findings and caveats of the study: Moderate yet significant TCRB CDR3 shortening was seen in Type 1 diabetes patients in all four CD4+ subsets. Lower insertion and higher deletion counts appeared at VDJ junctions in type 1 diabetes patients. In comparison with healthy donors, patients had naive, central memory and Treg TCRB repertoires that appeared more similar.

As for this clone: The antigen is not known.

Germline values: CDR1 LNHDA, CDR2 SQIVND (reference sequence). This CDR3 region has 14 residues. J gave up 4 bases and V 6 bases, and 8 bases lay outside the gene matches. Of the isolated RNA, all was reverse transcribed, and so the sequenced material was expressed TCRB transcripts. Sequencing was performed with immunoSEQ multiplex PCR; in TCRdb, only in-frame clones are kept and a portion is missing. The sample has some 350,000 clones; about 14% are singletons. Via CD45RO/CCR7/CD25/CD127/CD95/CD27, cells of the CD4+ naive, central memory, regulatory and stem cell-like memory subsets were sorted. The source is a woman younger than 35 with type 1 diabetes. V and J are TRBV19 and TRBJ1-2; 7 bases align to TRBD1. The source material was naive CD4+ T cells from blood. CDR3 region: CASSPPTGPYGYTF. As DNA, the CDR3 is TGTGCCAGTAGCCCCCCGACAGGGCCCTATGGCTACACCTTC. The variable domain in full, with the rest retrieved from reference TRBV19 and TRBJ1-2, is DGGITQSPKYLFRKEGQNVTLSCEQNLNHDAMYWYRQDPGQGLRLIYYSQIVNDFQKGDIAEGYSVSREKKESFPLTVTSAQKNPTAFYLCASSPPTGPYGYTFGSGTRLTVV.